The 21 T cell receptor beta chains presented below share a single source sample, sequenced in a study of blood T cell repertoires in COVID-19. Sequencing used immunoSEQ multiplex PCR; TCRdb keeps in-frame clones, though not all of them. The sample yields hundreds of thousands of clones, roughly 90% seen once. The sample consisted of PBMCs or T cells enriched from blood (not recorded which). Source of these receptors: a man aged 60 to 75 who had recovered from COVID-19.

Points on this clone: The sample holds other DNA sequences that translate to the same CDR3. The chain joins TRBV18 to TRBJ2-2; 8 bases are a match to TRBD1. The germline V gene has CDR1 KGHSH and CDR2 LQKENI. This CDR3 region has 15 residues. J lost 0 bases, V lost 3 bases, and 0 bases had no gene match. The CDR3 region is CASSPGQANTGELFF. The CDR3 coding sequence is TGTGCCAGCTCACCGGGACAGGCGAACACCGGGGAGCTGTTTTTT.

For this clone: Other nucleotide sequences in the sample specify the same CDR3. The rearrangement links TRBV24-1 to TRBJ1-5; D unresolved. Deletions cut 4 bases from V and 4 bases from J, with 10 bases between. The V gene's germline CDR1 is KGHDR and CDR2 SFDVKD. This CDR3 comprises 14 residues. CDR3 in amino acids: CATSDPTVNQPQHF. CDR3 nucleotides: TGTGCCACCAGTGACCCGACTGTGAATCAGCCCCAGCATTTT.

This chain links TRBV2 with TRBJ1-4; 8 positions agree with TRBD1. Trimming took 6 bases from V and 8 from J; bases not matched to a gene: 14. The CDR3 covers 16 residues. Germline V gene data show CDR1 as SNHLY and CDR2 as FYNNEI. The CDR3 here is CASRGQVHGLGEKLFF. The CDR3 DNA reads TGTGCCAGCAGGGGACAGGTTCACGGGCTCGGGGAAAAACTGTTTTTT.

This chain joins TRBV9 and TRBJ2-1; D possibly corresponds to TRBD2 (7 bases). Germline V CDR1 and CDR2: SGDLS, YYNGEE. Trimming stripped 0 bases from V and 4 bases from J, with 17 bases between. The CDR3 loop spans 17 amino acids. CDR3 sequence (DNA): TGTGCCAGCAGCGTAGAGGGGGGGGCACAAGTATACAATGAGCAGTTCTTC. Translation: CASSVEGGAQVYNEQFF.

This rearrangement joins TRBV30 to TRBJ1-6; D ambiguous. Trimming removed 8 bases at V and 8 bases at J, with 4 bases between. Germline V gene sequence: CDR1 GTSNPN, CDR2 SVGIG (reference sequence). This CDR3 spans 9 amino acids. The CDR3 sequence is CAGYSPLHF. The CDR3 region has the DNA TGTGCCGGCTATTCACCCCTCCACTTT.

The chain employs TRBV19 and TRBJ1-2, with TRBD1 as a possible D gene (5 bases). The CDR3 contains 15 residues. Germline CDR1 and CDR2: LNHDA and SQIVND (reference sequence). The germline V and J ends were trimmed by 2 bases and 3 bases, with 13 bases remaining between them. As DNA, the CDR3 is TGTGCCAGTAGTATACAGGGTATAGTGGACTATGGCTACACCTTC. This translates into CASSIQGIVDYGYTF.

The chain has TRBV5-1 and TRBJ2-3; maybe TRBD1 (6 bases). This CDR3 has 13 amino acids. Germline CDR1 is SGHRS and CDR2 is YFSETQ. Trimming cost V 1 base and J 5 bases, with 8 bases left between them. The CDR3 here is CASSLQGRDTQYF. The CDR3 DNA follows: TGCGCCAGCAGCTTGCAGGGGAGAGATACGCAGTATTTT.

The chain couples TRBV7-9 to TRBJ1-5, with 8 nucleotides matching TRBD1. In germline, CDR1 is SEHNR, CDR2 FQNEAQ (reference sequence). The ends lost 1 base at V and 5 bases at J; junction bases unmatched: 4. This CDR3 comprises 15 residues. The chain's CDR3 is CASSLGGRGHQPQHF. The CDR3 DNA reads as TGTGCCAGCAGCTTAGGAGGCAGGGGGCATCAGCCCCAGCATTTT.

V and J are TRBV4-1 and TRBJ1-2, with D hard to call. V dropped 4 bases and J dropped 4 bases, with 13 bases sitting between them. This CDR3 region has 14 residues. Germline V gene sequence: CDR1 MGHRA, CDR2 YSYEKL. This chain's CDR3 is CASSRNGVGYGYTF. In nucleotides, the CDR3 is TGCGCCAGCAGCCGCAACGGGGTGGGCTATGGCTACACCTTC.

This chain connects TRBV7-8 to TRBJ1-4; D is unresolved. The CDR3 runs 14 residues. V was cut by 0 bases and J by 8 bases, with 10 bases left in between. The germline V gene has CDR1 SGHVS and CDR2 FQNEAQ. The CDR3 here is CASSLAPEGEKLFF. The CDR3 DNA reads TGTGCCAGCAGCTTAGCCCCCGAGGGAGAAAAACTGTTTTTT.

This CDR3 is CASSPDRNSPLHF. CDR3 nucleotide sequence: TGTGCCAGCAGCCCGGACAGAAATTCACCCCTCCACTTT. The chain employs TRBV6-5 and TRBJ1-6, with a tentative D call TRBD1 (6 bases). The CDR3 is 13 amino acids. V was shortened by 6 bases and J by 7 bases, with 10 bases between the two germline ends. The germline V gene has CDR1 MNHEY and CDR2 SVGAGI.

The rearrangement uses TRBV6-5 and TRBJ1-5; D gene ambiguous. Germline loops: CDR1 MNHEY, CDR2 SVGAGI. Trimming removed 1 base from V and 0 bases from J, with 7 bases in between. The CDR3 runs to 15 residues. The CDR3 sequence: CASSYFVNSNQPQHF. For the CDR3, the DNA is TGTGCCAGCAGTTACTTTGTTAATAGCAATCAGCCCCAGCATTTT.

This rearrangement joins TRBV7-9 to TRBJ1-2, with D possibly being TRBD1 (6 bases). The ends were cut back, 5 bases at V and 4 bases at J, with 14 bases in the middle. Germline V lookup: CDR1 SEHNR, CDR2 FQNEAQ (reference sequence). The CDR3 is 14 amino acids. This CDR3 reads CASSRGGTIYGYTF. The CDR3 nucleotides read TGTGCCAGCAGCCGAGGGGGAACAATCTATGGCTACACCTTC.

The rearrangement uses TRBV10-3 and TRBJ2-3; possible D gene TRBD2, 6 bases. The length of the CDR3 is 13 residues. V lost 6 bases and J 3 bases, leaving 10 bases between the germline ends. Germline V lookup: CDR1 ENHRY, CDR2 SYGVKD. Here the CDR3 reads CAISIAETDTQYF. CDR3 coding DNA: TGTGCCATCAGCATAGCGGAAACAGATACGCAGTATTTT.

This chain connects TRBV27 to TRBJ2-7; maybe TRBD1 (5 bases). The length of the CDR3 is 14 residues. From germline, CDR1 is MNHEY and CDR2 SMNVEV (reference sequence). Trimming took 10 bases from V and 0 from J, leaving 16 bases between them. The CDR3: CATKTERSSYEQYF. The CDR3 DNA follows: TGTGCCACCAAGACAGAACGGAGCTCCTACGAGCAGTACTTC.

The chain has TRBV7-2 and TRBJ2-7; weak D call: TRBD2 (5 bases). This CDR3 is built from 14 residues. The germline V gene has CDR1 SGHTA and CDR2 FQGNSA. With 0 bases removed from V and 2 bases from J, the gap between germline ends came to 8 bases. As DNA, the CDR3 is TGTGCCAGCAGCTTAGCCGGGGTTGCCTACGAGCAGTACTTC. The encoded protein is CASSLAGVAYEQYF.

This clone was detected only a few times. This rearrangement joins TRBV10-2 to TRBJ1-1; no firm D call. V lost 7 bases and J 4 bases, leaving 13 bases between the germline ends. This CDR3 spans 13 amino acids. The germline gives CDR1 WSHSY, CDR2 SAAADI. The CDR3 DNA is TGCGCCAGCACCGAGTGGGGAGGCACTGAAGCTTTCTTT. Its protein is CASTEWGGTEAFF.

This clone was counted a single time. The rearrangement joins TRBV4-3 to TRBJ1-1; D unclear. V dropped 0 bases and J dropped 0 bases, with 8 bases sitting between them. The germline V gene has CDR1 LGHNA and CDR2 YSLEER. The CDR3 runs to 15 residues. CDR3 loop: CASSQDFQMNTEAFF. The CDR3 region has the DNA TGCGCCAGCAGCCAAGATTTTCAGATGAACACTGAAGCTTTCTTT.

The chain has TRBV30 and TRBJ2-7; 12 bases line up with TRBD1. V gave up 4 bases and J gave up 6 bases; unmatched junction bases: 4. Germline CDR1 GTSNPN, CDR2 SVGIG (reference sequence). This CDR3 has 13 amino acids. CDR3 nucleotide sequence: TGTGCCTGGATGGGACAGGGGGCGGGCGAGCAGTACTTC. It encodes CAWMGQGAGEQYF.

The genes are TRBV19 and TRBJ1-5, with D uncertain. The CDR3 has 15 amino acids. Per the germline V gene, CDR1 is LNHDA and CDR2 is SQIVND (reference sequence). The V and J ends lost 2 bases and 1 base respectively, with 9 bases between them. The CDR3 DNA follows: TGTGCCAGTAGTATATACACCCCGAGCAATCAGCCCCAGCATTTT. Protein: CASSIYTPSNQPQHF. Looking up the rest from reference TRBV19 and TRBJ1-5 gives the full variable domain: DGGITQSPKYLFRKEGQNVTLSCEQNLNHDAMYWYRQDPGQGLRLIYYSQIVNDFQKGDIAEGYSVSREKKESFPLTVTSAQKNPTAFYLCASSIYTPSNQPQHFGDGTRLSIL.

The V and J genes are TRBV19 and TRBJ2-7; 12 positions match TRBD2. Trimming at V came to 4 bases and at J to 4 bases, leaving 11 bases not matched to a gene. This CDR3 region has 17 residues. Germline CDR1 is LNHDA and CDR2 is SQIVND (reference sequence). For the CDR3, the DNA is TGTGCCAGTAGTACGGGACTAGCGGGCCCCTTTGCGTACGAGCAGTACTTC. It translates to CASSTGLAGPFAYEQYF.